Sequencing of this TCR beta chain was carried out in a study of T cells after yellow fever vaccination. This clonotype has a handful of counts. Germline V gene lookup returns CDR1 MNHEY and CDR2 SMNVEV (reference sequence). The V and J ends lost 4 bases and 4 bases respectively, with 13 bases between them. The CDR3 is made up of 14 amino acids. TCRdb reanalysed the 5' RACE reads using MiXCR and keeps one entry per CDR3 protein. The sample contains 150,000 to 200,000 distinct CDR3 sequences, approximately 10% of which appear only once. This sample comprised CD8+ T cells sorted from PBMCs, obtained 15 days after the yellow fever booster vaccination. V usage is TRBV27 and J usage is TRBJ2-5; D might be TRBD1 (5 bases). This clonotype was sampled from a young man who received the YFV17D yellow fever vaccine. The CDR3 region is CASSSLDTVETQYF. The CDR3 DNA sequence: TGTGCCAGCAGTTCCCTGGACACAGTAGAGACCCAGTACTTC.